This T cell receptor beta chain originates from a study of cytomegalovirus exposure and HLA in healthy donors. Study background: Genotyping showed 75% to 90% of hundreds of donors falling in the Caucasian-associated ancestry cluster. Study-wide results and limits: Across donors, presence/absence analyses took sequencing depth to be roughly uniform. TCR beta chain V- and J-gene trimming was linked, in a later analysis, to a missense variant in DCLRE1C.

The PCR contained 60 Vbeta and 13 Jbeta primers. Only in-frame clones appear in the TCRdb table, and some are missing; sequencing was by immunoSEQ multiplex PCR. The ten top clones account for roughly 3.7%, within a sample of over 100,000 clones. Losses at the gene ends were 0 bases for V and 1 base for J; bases not matched to a gene: 3. The CDR3 covers 16 residues. CDR1 and CDR2 (germline): SGDLS, YYNGEE. Samples came from healthy bone marrow donors. Worth noting for this clone: What it binds is not known.

The sequenced material came from PBMCs. This sequence originates from a man aged 25 to 45 in good health and CMV-seronegative. The chain couples TRBV9 to TRBJ2-2; 7 nucleotides agree with TRBD2. In nucleotides, the CDR3 is TGTGCCAGCAGCGTAGTTTGGGGGGGGAACACCGGGGAGCTGTTTTTT. Translation: CASSVVWGGNTGELFF.